A single sample is the source of the 31 T cell receptor beta chains below, sequenced in a study of technical replicates of blood from a few donors. Profiled with immunoSEQ multiplex PCR; TCRdb holds only in-frame clones, not every one. The sample includes approximately 81,000 clones, more than 90% of them seen just once. Sequencing was performed on T cells isolated from PBMCs. The receptors come from a human donor in good health.

The V gene is TRBV7-9, the J gene TRBJ1-5; D may be TRBD1 (5 bases). There are 15 residues in the CDR3. Trimming took off 5 bases at V and 2 bases at J, with 13 bases between the two ends. Germline CDR1 SEHNR, CDR2 FQNEAQ (reference sequence). CDR3 residues: CASSLTGTGNQPQHF. CDR3 coding DNA: TGTGCCAGCAGCCTCACCGGGACTGGCAATCAGCCCCAGCATTTT.

The V and J genes are TRBV25-1 and TRBJ1-1, with D maybe TRBD1 (6 bases). Germline V gives CDR1 MGHDK, CDR2 SYGVNS. The CDR3 is 13 residues long. V gave up 7 bases and J gave up 4 bases, with 13 bases separating them. This CDR3 is CASTGALGTEAFF. CDR3 bases: TGTGCCAGCACAGGGGCATTGGGCACTGAAGCTTTCTTT.

The chain links TRBV7-9 to TRBJ1-2; tentative D call: TRBD1 (6 bases). The CDR3 totals 14 residues. Per germline, CDR1 SEHNR and CDR2 FQNEAQ (reference sequence). V was pared by 3 bases and J by 8 bases, with 16 bases between. The CDR3 region has the DNA TGTGCCAGCAGCTTTAACAGGGCCTTCATCGGCTACACCTTC. This gives the protein CASSFNRAFIGYTF.

The rearrangement links TRBV4-2 to TRBJ2-1; TRBD2 agrees at 14 bases. The junction had 8 bases not matched to a gene; V was cut back by 8 bases and J by 8 bases. The CDR3 has 15 residues. Per the germline V gene, CDR1 is LGHNA and CDR2 is YNFKEQ. CDR3 in DNA: TGTGCCAGCTGGGGGACTAGCGGGAGTGTTGATGAGCAGTTCTTC. Translated, it gives CASWGTSGSVDEQFF.

The gene calls are TRBV19 and TRBJ2-2; the D gene is possibly TRBD2 (6 bases). V lost 4 bases and J 1 base, leaving 10 bases between the germline ends. This CDR3 region has 15 residues. CDR1 and CDR2 from the germline V gene are LNHDA and SQIVND (reference sequence). In DNA form, the CDR3 reads TGTGCCAGTAGTAAGGGACTGCTGAACACCGGGGAGCTGTTTTTT. This encodes CASSKGLLNTGELFF.

This clone appeared once. The chain combines TRBV7-9 with TRBJ1-1, with D possibly TRBD1 on 6 matching bases. Germline CDR1 SEHNR, CDR2 FQNEAQ (reference sequence). This CDR3 comprises 14 residues. V was pared by 4 bases and J by 11 bases, with 20 bases between. This chain's CDR3 is CASSYGQWGMGAFF. As DNA, the CDR3 is TGTGCCAGCAGCTACGGACAGTGGGGTATGGGGGCTTTCTTT.

The V gene is TRBV6-6, the J gene TRBJ2-1; tentative D call: TRBD2 (5 bases). Germline lookup yields CDR1 MNHNY and CDR2 SVGAGI (reference sequence). Trimming took 3 bases from V and 5 from J, leaving 11 bases between them. The CDR3 runs 14 residues. The DNA for the CDR3 is TGTGCCAGCAGTTATCTCGGACTGAACAATGAGCAGTTCTTC. Translation gives CASSYLGLNNEQFF.

V usage is TRBV9 and J usage is TRBJ2-1; D is ambiguous. With 0 bases removed from V and 6 bases from J, the gap between germline ends came to 7 bases. Germline lookup yields CDR1 SGDLS and CDR2 YYNGEE. The CDR3 is 13 residues long. CDR3: CASSVGGLNEQFF. The DNA of the CDR3 is TGTGCCAGCAGCGTAGGCGGCCTCAATGAGCAGTTCTTC.

The CDR3 sequence: CARTSGSRSTDTQYF. DNA for the CDR3: TGTGCTAGGACTAGCGGGAGTAGGAGCACAGATACGCAGTATTTT. The V gene is TRBV28, the J gene TRBJ2-3, with 13 bases matching TRBD2. Germline-derived CDR1 and CDR2 are MDHEN and SYDVKM. The CDR3 is 15 residues long.

The rearrangement uses TRBV5-1 and TRBJ2-3; D may be TRBD2 (5 bases). CDR1 SGHRS and CDR2 YFSETQ come from the germline V gene. The CDR3 contains 12 residues. The V and J ends lost 4 bases and 5 bases respectively, with 8 bases between them. This CDR3 is CASSLREDTQYF. The CDR3 DNA reads as TGCGCCAGCAGCCTTCGGGAAGATACGCAGTATTTT.

The chain combines TRBV11-3 with TRBJ2-7; D gene unclear. CDR1 and CDR2 (germline): SGHNT, YENEEA. V lost 2 bases and J lost 5, with 4 bases in between. The CDR3 consists of 11 residues. CDR3 DNA: TGTGCCAGCAGCTTAATCGACGAGCAGTACTTC. Translated, it gives CASSLIDEQYF.

The chain is built from TRBV6-5 and TRBJ2-2; TRBD2 agrees at 8 bases. Germline V gene lookup returns CDR1 MNHEY and CDR2 SVGAGI. The CDR3 sequence is 12 residues long. V was pared by 7 bases and J by 7 bases, with 2 bases of the junction left unmatched. CDR3 protein: CASTAGGGELFF. Here the CDR3 DNA reads TGTGCCAGCACCGCGGGAGGCGGGGAGCTGTTTTTT.

The chain recombines TRBV18 with TRBJ1-1; 8 bases agree with TRBD1. V gave up 4 bases and J gave up 1 base; unmatched junction bases: 5. This CDR3 spans 15 amino acids. Germline values: CDR1 KGHSH, CDR2 LQKENI. The CDR3 region is CASSLDRGSNTEAFF. The CDR3 nucleotides are TGTGCCAGCTCACTCGACAGGGGATCGAACACTGAAGCTTTCTTT.

The chain employs TRBV11-2 and TRBJ1-1; tentative D call: TRBD1 (6 bases). Germline V gene sequence: CDR1 SGHAT, CDR2 FQNNGV. CDR3 size: 14 residues. Trimming cost V 6 bases and J 5 bases, with 16 bases left between them. CDR3 sequence reads: CASSLNRAATEAFF. The CDR3 DNA sequence: TGTGCCAGCAGTCTCAACAGGGCAGCAACTGAAGCTTTCTTT.

The gene calls are TRBV14 and TRBJ2-7, with D possibly matching TRBD2 (6 bases). The germline gives CDR1 SGHDN, CDR2 FVKESK. This CDR3 is 18 amino acids long. V lost 0 bases and J lost 4, with 22 bases in between. CDR3 amino acids: CASSQDRPGGSEGYEQYF. Written as DNA, the CDR3 is TGTGCCAGCAGCCAAGATCGCCCCGGGGGTTCCGAAGGATACGAGCAGTACTTC. Looking up the rest from reference TRBV14 and TRBJ2-7 gives the full variable domain: EAGVTQFPSHSVIEKGQTVTLRCDPISGHDNLYWYRRVMGKEIKFLLHFVKESKQDESGMPNNRFLAERTGGTYSTLKVQPAELEDSGVYFCASSQDRPGGSEGYEQYFGPGTRLTVT.

This chain connects TRBV6-6 to TRBJ1-1; 7 nucleotides agree with TRBD1. The CDR3 has 11 residues. Germline V gives CDR1 MNHNY, CDR2 SVGAGI (reference sequence). The V segment lost 10 bases and the J segment 5 bases; nucleotides outside the gene matches: 4. CDR3 region: CATGTATEAFF. The CDR3 region has the DNA TGTGCCACCGGGACAGCTACTGAAGCTTTCTTT.

The chain employs TRBV27 and TRBJ1-5; 9 bases map to TRBD1. V was clipped by 3 bases and J by 4 bases; unmatched bases: 4. This CDR3 comprises 15 residues. Germline V gene lookup returns CDR1 MNHEY and CDR2 SMNVEV (reference sequence). CDR3 sequence (DNA): TGTGCCAGCAGTTTGGACAGGGGTGATAATCAGCCCCAGCATTTT. It specifies CASSLDRGDNQPQHF.

V is TRBV21-1 and J is TRBJ2-5; TRBD2, as called in the table, went unchecked against the DNA. TRBV21-1 is given as a pseudogene. There are 14 residues in the CDR3. The CDR3 loop reads CASSSQWTSKTQYF. Written as DNA, the CDR3 is TGTGCCAGCAGCTCCCAATGGACTTCTAAGACCCAGTACTTC.

The chain carries TRBV7-6 and TRBJ2-7; TRBD1 matches at 12 bases. The J segment lost 5 bases and the V segment lost 6 bases, leaving 11 bases of the junction unmatched. Germline values: CDR1 SGHVS, CDR2 FNYEAQ. CDR3 length: 16 residues. CDR3 in amino acids: CASRPVGGQGAHEQYF. The CDR3 DNA sequence: TGTGCCAGCAGGCCTGTTGGGGGACAGGGGGCCCACGAGCAGTACTTC.

V gene TRBV27 combines with J gene TRBJ2-7, with 12 bases aligning to TRBD2. Losses at the gene ends were 6 bases for V and 1 base for J; bases not matched to a gene: 4. The CDR3 spans 15 residues. Germline V CDR1 and CDR2: MNHEY, SMNVEV (reference sequence). In DNA, the CDR3 is TGTGCCAGCAGACCACTAGCGGGAGGTTCCTACGAGCAGTACTTC. Amino acids: CASRPLAGGSYEQYF.

The CDR3 DNA follows: TGTGCCAGCAGTTACATGGGACAGGACCTCTTATATGGCTACACCTTC. Protein product: CASSYMGQDLLYGYTF. The chain combines TRBV6-5 with TRBJ1-2; 8 bases map to TRBD1. Germline CDR1 is MNHEY and CDR2 is SVGAGI. This CDR3 region has 16 residues. J lost 5 bases, V lost 2 bases, and 10 bases had no gene match.

The chain joins TRBV25-1 to TRBJ1-1, with a possible D match to TRBD1 (6 bases). The CDR3 length is 14 residues. Trimming cost V 4 bases and J 1 base, with 10 bases left between them. Germline values: CDR1 MGHDK, CDR2 SYGVNS. The CDR3 sequence is CASSVSGANTEAFF. For the CDR3, the DNA is TGTGCCAGCAGTGTCTCAGGGGCGAACACTGAAGCTTTCTTT.

The chain has TRBV11-2 and TRBJ2-1, with 9 bases aligning to TRBD1. Germline CDR1 SGHAT, CDR2 FQNNGV. CDR3 length: 16 amino acids. The ends lost 6 bases at V and 7 bases at J; junction bases unmatched: 13. In nucleotides, the CDR3 is TGTGCCAGCAGGGCTATCAGGGGACAGGGTCAAAATGAGCAGTTCTTC. Residues: CASRAIRGQGQNEQFF. The full variable domain, in which reference TRBV11-2 and TRBJ2-1 provide the parts outside the CDR3, is EAGVAQSPRYKIIEKRQSVAFWCNPISGHATLYWYQQILGQGPKLLIQFQNNGVVDDSQLPKDRFSAERLKGVDSTLKIQPAKLEDSAVYLCASRAIRGQGQNEQFFGPGTRLTVL.

The V and J genes are TRBV7-3 and TRBJ2-7; 7 bases are a match to TRBD1. Germline V CDR1 and CDR2: SGHTA, FQGTGA. Unmatched junction bases numbered 12, after V lost 1 base and J lost 0 bases. This CDR3 region has 18 residues. CDR3 DNA sequence: TGTGCCAGCAGCTTAAGTTGGGACAGCCTACAGAGCTCCTACGAGCAGTACTTC. Amino acids: CASSLSWDSLQSSYEQYF.

This clone was found once. The CDR3 DNA follows: TGTGCCAGCAGTTCTTGGAACACTGAAGCTTTCTTT. It translates to CASSSWNTEAFF. The J gene is TRBJ1-1, the V gene TRBV6-5; D gene ambiguous. Trimming removed 4 bases at V and 1 base at J, with 4 bases between. Per the germline V gene, CDR1 is MNHEY and CDR2 is SVGAGI. The CDR3 is made up of 12 amino acids.

This chain connects TRBV6-5 to TRBJ2-7; 8 bases are shared with TRBD1. The V segment lost 10 bases and the J segment 5 bases; nucleotides outside the gene matches: 10. Germline loops: CDR1 MNHEY, CDR2 SVGAGI. The CDR3 is made up of 13 amino acids. In DNA, the CDR3 is TGTGCCACCCAAACGGACAGGGTCCACGAGCAGTACTTC. This encodes CATQTDRVHEQYF.

This chain links TRBV30 with TRBJ1-2; TRBD1 aligns across 8 bases. Germline V gene lookup returns CDR1 GTSNPN and CDR2 SVGIG (reference sequence). The CDR3 sequence is 14 residues long. V shed 4 bases and J 8 bases; nucleotides not matched to a gene: 12. CDR3 DNA sequence: TGTGCCTGGACACAGGGGGGGTCAGAGGGGGGCTACACCTTC. Protein sequence: CAWTQGGSEGGYTF. Combining the CDR3 with reference TRBV30 and TRBJ1-2 gives the whole variable domain SQTIHQWPATLVQPVGSPLSLECTVEGTSNPNLYWYRQAAGRGLQLLFYSVGIGQISSEVPQNLSASRPQDRQFILSSKKLLLSDSGFYLCAWTQGGSEGGYTFGSGTRLTVV.

The rearrangement joins TRBV9 to TRBJ2-5; weak D call: TRBD2 (6 bases). CDR3 length equals 14 residues. Germline V gene data show CDR1 as SGDLS and CDR2 as YYNGEE. Deletions cut 0 bases from V and 4 bases from J, with 10 bases between. CDR3 sequence: CASSVGRGLETQYF. The DNA for the CDR3 is TGTGCCAGCAGCGTAGGTCGGGGACTAGAGACCCAGTACTTC.

The chain combines TRBV11-2 with TRBJ2-4; 8 positions agree with TRBD2. The CDR3 loop spans 16 amino acids. Germline CDR1 reads SGHAT; CDR2 reads FQNNGV. J lost 0 bases, V lost 5 bases, and 6 bases had no gene match. CDR3 sequence: CASSPTSGLAKNIQYF. The CDR3 DNA is TGTGCCAGCAGCCCTACTAGCGGACTAGCCAAAAACATTCAGTACTTC.

The chain recombines TRBV27 with TRBJ2-1; 7 bases match TRBD2. From germline, CDR1 is MNHEY and CDR2 SMNVEV (reference sequence). The CDR3 covers 13 residues. The junction had 3 bases not matched to a gene; V was cut back by 6 bases and J by 4 bases. CDR3 DNA sequence: TGTGCCAGCAGAACGGGACTATACAATGAGCAGTTCTTC. Translated: CASRTGLYNEQFF.

The genes are TRBV28 and TRBJ1-2; 9 bases agree with TRBD1. The V segment lost 6 bases and the J segment 6 bases; nucleotides outside the gene matches: 5. This CDR3 region has 13 residues. Looked up from germline, CDR1 is MDHEN and CDR2 is SYDVKM. CDR3 coding DNA: TGTGCCAGCAGCCTACAGGGGGCTAATGGCTACACCTTC. This encodes CASSLQGANGYTF.